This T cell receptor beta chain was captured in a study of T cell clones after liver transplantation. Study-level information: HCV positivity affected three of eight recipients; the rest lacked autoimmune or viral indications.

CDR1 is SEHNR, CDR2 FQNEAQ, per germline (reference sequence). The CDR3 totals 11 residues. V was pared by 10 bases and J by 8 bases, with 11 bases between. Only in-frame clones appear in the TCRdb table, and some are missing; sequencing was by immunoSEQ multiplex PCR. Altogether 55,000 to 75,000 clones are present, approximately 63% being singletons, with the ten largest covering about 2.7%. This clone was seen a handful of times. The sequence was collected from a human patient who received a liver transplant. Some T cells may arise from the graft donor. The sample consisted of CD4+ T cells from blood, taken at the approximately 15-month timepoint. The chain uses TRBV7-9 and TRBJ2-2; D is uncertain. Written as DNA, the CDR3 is TGTGCCACCAAAGACCCTGGGGAGCTGTTTTTT. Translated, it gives CATKDPGELFF.